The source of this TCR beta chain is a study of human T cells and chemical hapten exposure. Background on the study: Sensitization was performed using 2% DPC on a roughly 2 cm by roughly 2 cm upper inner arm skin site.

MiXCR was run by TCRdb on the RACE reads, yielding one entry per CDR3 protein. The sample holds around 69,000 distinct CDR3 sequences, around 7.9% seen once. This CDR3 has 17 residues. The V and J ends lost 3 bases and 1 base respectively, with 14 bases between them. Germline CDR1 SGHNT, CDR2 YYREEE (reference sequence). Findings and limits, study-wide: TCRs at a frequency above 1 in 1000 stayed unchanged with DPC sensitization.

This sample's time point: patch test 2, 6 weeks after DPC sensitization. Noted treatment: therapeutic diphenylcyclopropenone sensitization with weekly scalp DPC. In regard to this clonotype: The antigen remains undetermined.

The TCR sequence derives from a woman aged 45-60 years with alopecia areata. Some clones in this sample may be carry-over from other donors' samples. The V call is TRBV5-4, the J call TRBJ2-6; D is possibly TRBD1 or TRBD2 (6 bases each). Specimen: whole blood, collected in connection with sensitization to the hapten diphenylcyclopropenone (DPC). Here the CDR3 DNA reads TGTGCCAGCAGCTCGGGACGGGGGCGGTCTGGGGCCAACGTCCTGACTTTC. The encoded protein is CASSSGRGRSGANVLTF.